The 32 T cell receptor beta chains below were found in one sample sequenced in a study of CD8 T cells in ankylosing spondylitis. TCRdb reanalysed the 5' RACE reads using MiXCR and keeps one entry per CDR3 protein. The sample carries 250,000 or so distinct CDR3 sequences, more than 20% recorded once. Sequencing was done on a sample of blood, either unsorted or a sorted T cell fraction (not recorded which). The source of these receptors is a male donor with ankylosing spondylitis or in good health (not recorded which).

To note about this clonotype: A much larger clonotype is one base distant, so this may be a read error. The V gene is TRBV20-1, the J gene TRBJ1-3; possible D gene TRBD1, 5 bases. Germline V CDR1 and CDR2: DFQATT, SNEGSKA (reference sequence). This CDR3 spans 13 amino acids. The CDR3 DNA reads TGCAGTGTTAGAGCAGGGACCGGAAACACCATATATTTT. Translated, it gives CSVRAGTGNTIYF.

This clonotype was counted at least ten times. The J gene is TRBJ2-3, the V gene TRBV20-1; unclear D gene. Trimming took off 5 bases at V and 6 bases at J, with 9 bases between the two ends. The length of the CDR3 is 11 residues. The germline gives CDR1 DFQATT, CDR2 SNEGSKA (reference sequence). The CDR3 bases are TGCAGTGCTTCCCTGGTGGATACGCAGTATTTT. Amino acids: CSASLVDTQYF.

V is TRBV20-1 and J is TRBJ2-5, with 8 bases aligning to TRBD1. The length of the CDR3 is 15 residues. Trimming removed 5 bases from V and 2 bases from J; junction bases left unmatched: 10. Germline-derived CDR1 and CDR2 are DFQATT and SNEGSKA (reference sequence). The CDR3 DNA is TGCAGTGCTGGTAGACAGGGGAAAAATCAAGAGACCCAGTACTTC. Its translation: CSAGRQGKNQETQYF.

The CDR3 is CASSHRTENYEQYF. In DNA, the CDR3 is TGTGCCAGCAGCCACCGGACCGAGAACTACGAGCAGTACTTC. This rearrangement joins TRBV7-9 to TRBJ2-7; D is unclear. Trimming cost V 5 bases and J 3 bases, with 14 bases left between them. This CDR3 comprises 14 residues. Germline CDR1 reads SEHNR; CDR2 reads FQNEAQ (reference sequence).

The chain links TRBV2 to TRBJ2-4; TRBD1 might be the D (5 bases). Germline V gene lookup returns CDR1 SNHLY and CDR2 FYNNEI. Trimming took 3 bases from V and 0 from J, leaving 15 bases between them. The CDR3 totals 17 residues. CDR3 region: CASSDKGSAIAKNIQYF. In nucleotides, the CDR3 is TGTGCCAGCAGTGACAAGGGGTCCGCAATAGCCAAAAACATTCAGTACTTC. The variable domain in full, completed from reference TRBV2 and TRBJ2-4, reads EPEVTQTPSHQVTQMGQEVILRCVPISNHLYFYWYRQILGQKVEFLVSFYNNEISEKSEIFDDQFSVERPDGSNFTLKIRSTKLEDSAMYFCASSDKGSAIAKNIQYFGAGTRLSVL.

V and J are TRBV19 and TRBJ1-5; no clear D gene. Germline V gene sequence: CDR1 LNHDA, CDR2 SQIVND (reference sequence). Trimming took off 6 bases at V and 6 bases at J, with 9 bases between the two ends. This CDR3 has 12 amino acids. The CDR3 is CASRGWGQPQHF. The CDR3, as DNA: TGTGCCAGTAGAGGTTGGGGTCAGCCCCAGCATTTT.

The chain joins TRBV11-2 to TRBJ2-3; D perhaps matches TRBD2 (7 bases). The V gene lost 2 bases and the J gene lost 4 bases, with 13 bases spanning the gap. Germline values: CDR1 SGHAT, CDR2 FQNNGV. CDR3 length: 15 residues. The CDR3 region is CASSLLGGAADTQYF. For the CDR3, the DNA is TGTGCCAGCAGCTTACTTGGGGGGGCAGCAGATACGCAGTATTTT.

The V gene is TRBV27, the J gene TRBJ2-6; D is unclear. Per the germline V gene, CDR1 is MNHEY and CDR2 is SMNVEV (reference sequence). The CDR3 loop spans 16 amino acids. The germline V and J ends were trimmed by 5 bases and 4 bases, with 15 bases remaining between them. CDR3 sequence reads: CASSLMWGAGANVLTF. The CDR3 nucleotides read TGTGCCAGCAGTCTAATGTGGGGTGCGGGGGCCAACGTCCTGACTTTC.

The chain carries TRBV20-1 and TRBJ2-6; TRBD1 matches 7 bases. CDR1 DFQATT and CDR2 SNEGSKA come from the germline V gene (reference sequence). This CDR3 is 14 amino acids long. V lost 5 bases and J lost 0; bases outside the gene matches: 1. CDR3 loop: CSAGDSSGANVLTF. CDR3 in DNA: TGCAGTGCTGGGGACAGCTCTGGGGCCAACGTCCTGACTTTC.

The chain carries TRBV18 and TRBJ2-7, with 7 bases fitting TRBD1. This CDR3 is 15 amino acids long. Germline CDR1 is KGHSH and CDR2 is LQKENI. The ends lost 2 bases at V and 3 bases at J; junction bases unmatched: 7. The CDR3 loop is CASSPRTGRFYEQYF. The CDR3 nucleotides are TGTGCCAGCTCACCAAGGACAGGCCGGTTCTACGAGCAGTACTTC.

This clonotype occurred many times. The rearrangement joins TRBV20-1 to TRBJ2-1, with D possibly matching TRBD1 (5 bases). The germline V gene encodes CDR1 DFQATT and CDR2 SNEGSKA (reference sequence). The CDR3 runs to 14 residues. V was shortened by 6 bases and J by 0 bases, with 12 bases between the two germline ends. The CDR3 reads CSAQRQSSYNEQFF. The CDR3 region has the DNA TGCAGTGCACAGAGACAGAGCTCCTACAATGAGCAGTTCTTC.

The chain uses TRBV5-1 and TRBJ1-5; a weak D match, TRBD1 (5 bases). Trimming pared 2 bases from V and 3 bases from J, leaving 9 bases between. The germline V gene has CDR1 SGHRS and CDR2 YFSETQ. This CDR3 is 14 amino acids long. CDR3 sequence reads: CASSLDSPNQPQHF. Written as DNA, the CDR3 is TGCGCCAGCAGCTTAGACAGCCCCAATCAGCCCCAGCATTTT.

The chain is built from TRBV5-5 and TRBJ2-5, with D perhaps being TRBD1 or TRBD2 (5 bases each). V shed 3 bases and J shed 1 base, with 10 bases lying between them. The CDR3 is made up of 14 amino acids. Germline V gene sequence: CDR1 SGHKS, CDR2 YYEKEE (reference sequence). The CDR3 here is CASSYGTLQETQYF. In nucleotides, the CDR3 is TGTGCCAGCAGCTACGGGACCCTCCAAGAGACCCAGTACTTC.

The chain is built from TRBV20-1 and TRBJ2-1; 7 bases are a match to TRBD1. CDR3 size: 14 residues. Germline assignment: CDR1 DFQATT and CDR2 SNEGSKA (reference sequence). V was pared by 7 bases and J by 6 bases, with 12 bases of the junction left unmatched. Here the CDR3 reads CSVSLRTGTNEQFF. DNA of the CDR3: TGCAGTGTCAGCCTCCGGACAGGAACCAATGAGCAGTTCTTC.

This clonotype was counted at least ten times. The chain couples TRBV5-1 to TRBJ1-2; D unresolved. Trimming pared 7 bases from V and 8 bases from J, leaving 18 bases between. This CDR3 is 13 amino acids long. CDR1 and CDR2 (germline): SGHRS, YFSETQ. Here the CDR3 reads CASSPDGTSGYTF. The CDR3 coding sequence is TGCGCCAGCTCCCCGGACGGCACTTCGGGCTACACCTTC. The variable domain in full, with the rest retrieved from reference TRBV5-1 and TRBJ1-2, is KAGVTQTPRYLIKTRGQQVTLSCSPISGHRSVSWYQQTPGQGLQFLFEYFSETQRNKGNFPGRFSGRQFSNSRSEMNVSTLELGDSALYLCASSPDGTSGYTFGSGTRLTVV.

This clonotype was detected many times. The rearrangement links TRBV15 to TRBJ2-5; D ambiguous. V lost 2 bases and J 5 bases, leaving 6 bases between the germline ends. Germline lookup yields CDR1 LNHNV and CDR2 YYDKDF (reference sequence). The CDR3 totals 12 residues. CDR3 bases: TGTGCCACCAGCAGAATGGGGGAGACCCAGTACTTC. As protein: CATSRMGETQYF.

The chain recombines TRBV10-3 with TRBJ2-4; D is ambiguous. CDR3 length equals 15 residues. Trimming took off 4 bases at V and 1 base at J, with 11 bases between the two ends. Germline V gives CDR1 ENHRY, CDR2 SYGVKD. The CDR3 sequence: CAISVGGVAKNIQYF. The CDR3 DNA follows: TGTGCCATCAGTGTTGGTGGGGTTGCCAAAAACATTCAGTACTTC.

This clonotype has at least ten counts. This chain connects TRBV29-1 to TRBJ2-5, with 8 bases fitting TRBD2. The trim removed 5 bases at V and 5 bases at J, leaving 4 bases unmatched. The CDR3 consists of 12 residues. CDR1 is SQVTM, CDR2 ANQGSEA, per germline. This CDR3 reads CSVLSGGETQYF. The DNA for the CDR3 is TGCAGCGTTCTAAGCGGGGGTGAGACCCAGTACTTC. Complete variable domain (other parts from reference TRBV29-1 and TRBJ2-5): SAVISQKPSRDICQRGTSLTIQCQVDSQVTMMFWYRQQPGQSLTLIATANQGSEATYESGFVIDKFPISRPNLTFSTLTVSNMSPEDSSIYLCSVLSGGETQYFGPGTRLLVL.

This clonotype was seen only a few times. This rearrangement joins TRBV12-3 or TRBV12-4 to TRBJ1-2; maybe TRBD1 (5 bases). Trimming shortened V by 5 bases and J by 2 bases, and 9 bases separated the two germline ends. The CDR3 has 13 residues. This CDR3 reads CASSPDKNYGYTF. DNA for the CDR3: TGTGCCAGCAGTCCGGACAAGAACTATGGCTACACCTTC.

At least ten counts were recorded for this clonotype. The chain joins TRBV7-2 to TRBJ2-3; 10 bases are a match to TRBD2. V was clipped by 5 bases and J by 2 bases; unmatched bases: 7. The CDR3 is 16 residues long. Per germline, CDR1 SGHTA and CDR2 FQGNSA. The CDR3 spells CASSPSSGGLTDTQYF. The CDR3 DNA reads TGTGCCAGCAGCCCTAGTAGCGGGGGGCTCACAGATACGCAGTATTTT.

This chain joins TRBV16 and TRBJ1-4; D is possibly TRBD1 (5 bases). Trimming removed 0 bases from V and 7 bases from J, with 9 bases in between. This CDR3 is built from 14 residues. Per germline, CDR1 KGHSY and CDR2 FQNENV. The chain's CDR3 is CASSQSGGAEKLFF. CDR3 DNA sequence: TGTGCCAGCAGCCAATCCGGGGGTGCTGAAAAACTGTTTTTT.

V is TRBV12-3 or TRBV12-4 and J is TRBJ1-3; tentative D call: TRBD1 (5 bases). V lost 3 bases and J lost 4, with 13 bases in between. CDR3 length equals 15 residues. CDR3 sequence (DNA): TGTGCCAGCAGTTTGAGTCAGGGAGGAGGAAACACCATATATTTT. It encodes CASSLSQGGGNTIYF.

Only one count was recorded for this clonotype. CDR3 residues: CASSDRGQGQYF. CDR3 nucleotide sequence: TGTGCCAGCAGTGACAGGGGACAGGGGCAGTACTTC. The V and J genes are TRBV2 and TRBJ2-7; 9 bases agree with TRBD1. The J segment lost 9 bases and the V segment lost 3 bases, leaving 3 bases of the junction unmatched. This CDR3 spans 12 amino acids. From germline, CDR1 is SNHLY and CDR2 FYNNEI.

This clonotype was detected ten times or more. The chain employs TRBV9 and TRBJ1-1; D not resolved. CDR3 length: 17 amino acids. V lost 2 bases to trimming and J lost 3 bases, with 20 bases between them. Germline CDR1 reads SGDLS; CDR2 reads YYNGEE. CDR3 residues: CASSVEAEPFGYTEAFF. DNA of the CDR3: TGTGCCAGCAGCGTTGAGGCAGAACCCTTTGGGTACACTGAAGCTTTCTTT.

This clonotype has only a few counts. V gene TRBV10-3 combines with J gene TRBJ2-6, with D unclear. Trimming removed 6 bases from V and 0 bases from J, with 18 bases in between. Per the germline V gene, CDR1 is ENHRY and CDR2 is SYGVKD. CDR3 length: 18 amino acids. CDR3 coding DNA: TGTGCCATCAGATCGGAGATCGTGATCTTCTCTGGGGCCAACGTCCTGACTTTC. Its protein product is CAIRSEIVIFSGANVLTF.

This clonotype was found many times. The chain uses TRBV20-1 and TRBJ1-5; 7 bases agree with TRBD1. CDR1 is DFQATT, CDR2 SNEGSKA, per germline (reference sequence). CDR3 length: 14 amino acids. Trimming cost V 3 bases and J 6 bases; bases outside gene matches: 8. In nucleotides, the CDR3 is TGCAGTGCTAGTGAGGGGGCAGGCAGTCAGCCCCAGCATTTT. Protein: CSASEGAGSQPQHF.

In its sample, this clonotype was seen a few times. The CDR3 loop is CASSSHRAGTDTQYF. The CDR3 DNA is TGTGCCAGCAGTTCCCACAGGGCCGGGACAGATACGCAGTATTTT. V gene TRBV6-6 combines with J gene TRBJ2-3; TRBD1 is a possible D gene (6 bases). V gave up 4 bases and J gave up 3 bases, with 14 bases separating them. Looked up from germline, CDR1 is MNHNY and CDR2 is SVGAGI (reference sequence). The CDR3 is 15 amino acids.

This clonotype appeared a few times. The chain employs TRBV20-1 and TRBJ2-5, with 11 bases lining up with TRBD2. This CDR3 has 15 residues. Trimming took 2 bases from V and 5 from J; bases not matched to a gene: 7. The germline gives CDR1 DFQATT, CDR2 SNEGSKA (reference sequence). The DNA for the CDR3 is TGCAGTGCTAGACCGGGTAGCGGGGGGGCGGAGACCCAGTACTTC. Its translation: CSARPGSGGAETQYF.

This clonotype showed up many times. The chain employs TRBV29-1 and TRBJ2-1; D remains unclear. CDR3 size: 10 residues. The V gene lost 7 bases and the J gene lost 8 bases, with 9 bases spanning the gap. Germline assignment: CDR1 SQVTM and CDR2 ANQGSEA. This CDR3 is CSGGSHEQFF. CDR3 in DNA: TGCAGCGGAGGATCGCATGAGCAGTTCTTC.

The V call is TRBV5-1, the J call TRBJ2-2; D unclear. V dropped 0 bases and J dropped 7 bases, with 7 bases sitting between them. Germline loops: CDR1 SGHRS, CDR2 YFSETQ. This CDR3 has 13 residues. The CDR3 loop is CASSLAFGGELFF. The DNA of the CDR3 is TGCGCCAGCAGCTTGGCCTTTGGCGGGGAGCTGTTTTTT.

This clonotype was counted a few times. The chain is built from TRBV20-1 and TRBJ2-1; D ambiguous. Trimming took off 2 bases at V and 6 bases at J, with 11 bases between the two ends. The germline V gene has CDR1 DFQATT and CDR2 SNEGSKA (reference sequence). The CDR3 sequence is 13 residues long. CDR3 sequence (DNA): TGCAGTGCTAGACCTACGCCCGCCAATGAGCAGTTCTTC. This codes for CSARPTPANEQFF.

This clonotype has just a few counts. The rearrangement uses TRBV3-1 and TRBJ2-7; D is uncertain. The CDR3 loop spans 14 amino acids. V was pared by 6 bases and J by 3 bases, with 15 bases between. CDR1 is LGHDT and CDR2 is YNNKEL in the germline V gene (reference sequence). The CDR3 loop reads CASSRQAAYYEQYF. In DNA form, the CDR3 reads TGTGCCAGCAGTCGCCAGGCGGCCTACTACGAGCAGTACTTC.